These 17 T cell receptor beta chains were sequenced from one sample in a study of monozygotic twins with cystic fibrosis (dated by TCRdb to about 2021). Library construction relied on the immunoSEQ multiplex PCR assay. What TCRdb holds here is the immuneACCESS table cut down to in-frame rearrangements. Part of the clones is not present; checked against another copy, under half of the missing clones reflect an unresolved V gene, and the others are unexplained. A total of under 25,000 clones appear in this sample, approximately 97% of them only once. The ten largest make up roughly 1.8% of the sample. Source material: blood. Receptors were obtained from a young woman with cystic fibrosis.

DNA of the CDR3: TGTGCCAGCAGTTACGGGGCCGATCCCGGTGAAAAACTGTTTTTT. This codes for CASSYGADPGEKLFF. This sequence joins TRBV6-5 and TRBJ1-4; a weak D match, TRBD1 (5 bases). This CDR3 has 15 amino acids. Trimming left V 2 bases short and J 7 bases short, with 14 bases between. Germline V lookup: CDR1 MNHEY, CDR2 SVGAGI.

The J gene is TRBJ2-7, the V gene TRBV4-3; D may be TRBD1 or TRBD2 (5 bases each). The CDR3 consists of 15 residues. Germline V gives CDR1 LGHNA, CDR2 YSLEER. Deletions cut 1 base from V and 1 base from J, with 11 bases between. CDR3 residues: CASSQGWDESYEQYF. The CDR3 DNA reads TGCGCCAGCAGCCAAGGCTGGGACGAATCCTACGAGCAGTACTTC.

The chain uses TRBV5-5 and TRBJ2-7, with 9 nucleotides matching TRBD2. The CDR3 consists of 14 residues. Trimming removed 3 bases from V and 7 bases from J; junction bases left unmatched: 8. CDR1 and CDR2 from the germline V gene are SGHKS and YYEKEE (reference sequence). The CDR3 loop reads CASSSLAGAGEQYF. In DNA, the CDR3 is TGTGCCAGCAGCTCCTTAGCGGGGGCGGGGGAGCAGTACTTC.

This rearrangement joins TRBV7-8 to TRBJ2-3; D remains unclear. The germline V and J ends were trimmed by 1 base and 0 bases, with 2 bases remaining between them. The CDR3 is made up of 13 amino acids. In germline, CDR1 is SGHVS, CDR2 FQNEAQ. Here the CDR3 DNA reads TGTGCCAGCAGCTTAGTGAGCACAGATACGCAGTATTTT. It is translated as CASSLVSTDTQYF.

The V and J genes are TRBV18 and TRBJ2-7; D is unclear. Trimming took 6 bases from V and 0 from J, leaving 12 bases between them. Germline V lookup: CDR1 KGHSH, CDR2 LQKENI. CDR3 size: 14 residues. The CDR3 sequence: CASSIVRSSYEQYF. The CDR3 DNA sequence: TGTGCCAGCTCGATTGTTAGGTCCTCCTACGAGCAGTACTTC.

V gene TRBV9 combines with J gene TRBJ1-2; D unclear. Trimming removed 3 bases at V and 2 bases at J, with 14 bases between. Looked up from germline, CDR1 is SGDLS and CDR2 is YYNGEE. The CDR3 runs to 15 residues. The CDR3 loop is CASSAEPDGNYGYTF. The CDR3 DNA sequence: TGTGCCAGCAGCGCCGAACCGGACGGGAACTATGGCTACACCTTC.

This clone was found once. The chain uses TRBV10-1 and TRBJ2-7, with D maybe TRBD1 (5 bases). CDR3 length: 13 amino acids. V gave up 3 bases and J gave up 2 bases, with 8 bases separating them. The V gene's germline CDR1 is WNHNN and CDR2 SYGVQD (reference sequence). The CDR3 loop is CASSEQVAYEQYF. The DNA of the CDR3 is TGCGCCAGCAGTGAACAGGTAGCCTACGAGCAGTACTTC.

J is TRBJ2-3 and V is TRBV2; D gene unclear. This CDR3 spans 16 amino acids. V dropped 7 bases and J dropped 2 bases, with 19 bases sitting between them. Germline CDR1 is SNHLY and CDR2 is FYNNEI. The DNA for the CDR3 is TGTGCCAGCACTCGAGGAGATTACTCAACCACAGATACGCAGTATTTT. Amino acid sequence: CASTRGDYSTTDTQYF.

This chain joins TRBV7-6 and TRBJ2-6; 9 bases match TRBD2. The CDR3 loop spans 18 amino acids. Trimming at V came to 0 bases and at J to 0 bases, leaving 3 bases not matched to a gene. Germline CDR1 and CDR2: SGHVS and FNYEAQ. The CDR3 nucleotides read TGTGCCAGCAGCTTAGCCGTGCGGGGGGGCTCTGGGGCCAACGTCCTGACTTTC. Translated, it gives CASSLAVRGGSGANVLTF.

The V call is TRBV5-1, the J call TRBJ2-3; tentatively, D is TRBD2 (5 bases). Germline values: CDR1 SGHRS, CDR2 YFSETQ. V dropped 5 bases and J dropped 0 bases, with 7 bases sitting between them. The CDR3 length is 13 residues. The CDR3 DNA reads TGCGCCAGCAGACGGGATAGCACAGATACGCAGTATTTT. Protein sequence: CASRRDSTDTQYF. The whole variable domain, filled in from reference TRBV5-1 and TRBJ2-3, reads KAGVTQTPRYLIKTRGQQVTLSCSPISGHRSVSWYQQTPGQGLQFLFEYFSETQRNKGNFPGRFSGRQFSNSRSEMNVSTLELGDSALYLCASRRDSTDTQYFGPGTRLTVL.

This clone was counted once. The V call is TRBV18, the J call TRBJ1-6; weak D call: TRBD1 (5 bases). Germline V gives CDR1 KGHSH, CDR2 LQKENI. V lost 3 bases and J 6 bases, leaving 12 bases between the germline ends. The CDR3 contains 15 residues. The CDR3 sequence is CASSPGLQGNSPLHF. DNA of the CDR3: TGTGCCAGCTCACCGGGACTGCAGGGTAATTCACCCCTCCACTTT.

This clone appeared a single time. The rearrangement links TRBV6-5 to TRBJ1-4; D remains ambiguous. In germline, CDR1 is MNHEY, CDR2 SVGAGI. The CDR3 has 15 residues. Trimming took off 0 bases at V and 0 bases at J, with 5 bases between the two ends. The CDR3 nucleotides read TGTGCCAGCAGTTACTCGTGGACAACTAATGAAAAACTGTTTTTT. Translated, it gives CASSYSWTTNEKLFF.

The V gene is TRBV5-1, the J gene TRBJ2-1; 12 positions agree with TRBD1. Trimming at V came to 3 bases and at J to 6 bases, leaving 4 bases not matched to a gene. Looked up from germline, CDR1 is SGHRS and CDR2 is YFSETQ. The CDR3 runs 15 residues. CDR3 nucleotide sequence: TGCGCCAGCAGCTCGCGGGACAGGGGGCGCAATGAGCAGTTCTTC. This sequence encodes CASSSRDRGRNEQFF. Filled out from reference TRBV5-1 and TRBJ2-1, the complete variable domain reads KAGVTQTPRYLIKTRGQQVTLSCSPISGHRSVSWYQQTPGQGLQFLFEYFSETQRNKGNFPGRFSGRQFSNSRSEMNVSTLELGDSALYLCASSSRDRGRNEQFFGPGTRLTVL.

This clone has just one count. The chain carries TRBV18 and TRBJ2-5; D remains unclear. Trimming removed 6 bases from V and 4 bases from J, with 9 bases in between. Germline CDR1 and CDR2: KGHSH and LQKENI. The CDR3 totals 12 residues. The CDR3 loop reads CASSDSRETQYF. The CDR3, as DNA: TGTGCCAGCTCCGACTCTCGAGAGACCCAGTACTTC.

This rearrangement joins TRBV7-2 to TRBJ1-1; D unclear. V was cut by 8 bases and J by 0 bases, with 10 bases left in between. The CDR3 extends over 13 amino acids. The germline V gene encodes CDR1 SGHTA and CDR2 FQGNSA. In DNA, the CDR3 is TGTGCCAGCCGATGGGGAGTGAACACTGAAGCTTTCTTT. Translated, it gives CASRWGVNTEAFF.

The genes are TRBV7-2 and TRBJ1-3, with D perhaps TRBD1 (5 bases). The ends were cut back, 5 bases at V and 0 bases at J, with 14 bases in the middle. The CDR3 is made up of 16 amino acids. The V gene's germline CDR1 is SGHTA and CDR2 FQGNSA. The CDR3 DNA is TGTGCCAGCAGCCCGGGACTGCTTACCTCTGGAAACACCATATATTTT. It translates to CASSPGLLTSGNTIYF.

The chain is built from TRBV5-8 and TRBJ1-4; 8 bases fit TRBD1. From germline, CDR1 is SGHTS and CDR2 YDEGEE. V trimming: 3 bases; J trimming: 6 bases; junction bases outside the gene matches: 7. The CDR3 covers 15 residues. DNA of the CDR3: TGTGCCAGCAGCTCAGGACAGGGTCGGGATGAAAAACTGTTTTTT. Translated, it gives CASSSGQGRDEKLFF.